These 10 T cell receptor beta chains came from one sample sequenced in a study of blood T cell repertoires in COVID-19. This table comes from immunoSEQ multiplex PCR, and its TCRdb copy is limited to in-frame clones, with some not included. The sample lists about 35,000 clones; 85% to 90% were seen once. Sequenced sample: peripheral blood. The receptor set was obtained from a human donor in a cohort sampled during active COVID-19.

Here the CDR3 DNA reads TGCGCCAGCAGCCTACAGGGAAACACCATATATTTT. As protein: CASSLQGNTIYF. The rearrangement uses TRBV5-1 and TRBJ1-3; the D is unclear. The V end lost 4 bases, the J end lost 4 bases, and 6 bases lay between the germline ends. Germline V gene sequence: CDR1 SGHRS, CDR2 YFSETQ. CDR3 length equals 12 residues.

A few counts support this clone. The rearrangement joins TRBV24-1 to TRBJ2-1; TRBD1 aligns across 8 bases. The germline gives CDR1 KGHDR, CDR2 SFDVKD. The J segment lost 7 bases and the V segment lost 9 bases, leaving 4 bases of the junction unmatched. The CDR3 totals 12 residues. The CDR3 nucleotides are TGTGCCACCCAGGGGGCGAGTAATGAGCAGTTCTTC. Translation: CATQGASNEQFF.

The chain has TRBV3-1 (or the pseudogene TRBV3-2) and TRBJ2-3, with D unclear. This CDR3 contains 13 residues. The germline gives CDR1 LGHDT, CDR2 YNNKEL (reference sequence). V gave up 1 base and J gave up 2 bases, with 4 bases separating them. CDR3 loop: CASSQVYTDTQYF. The CDR3 DNA sequence: TGTGCCAGCAGCCAAGTTTACACAGATACGCAGTATTTT.

This sequence joins TRBV5-6 and TRBJ1-5; weak D call: TRBD1 (6 bases). Germline assignment: CDR1 SGHDT and CDR2 YYEEEE. V was pared by 1 base and J by 1 base, with 9 bases between. The CDR3 consists of 15 residues. CDR3 protein: CASSLRGASNQPQHF. As DNA, the CDR3 is TGTGCCAGCAGCTTGCGGGGGGCGAGCAATCAGCCCCAGCATTTT.

This clone was seen a handful of times. The chain joins TRBV7-3 to TRBJ2-7, with TRBD2 matching 9 bases. This CDR3 is built from 14 residues. Germline lookup yields CDR1 SGHTA and CDR2 FQGTGA. Trimming took 8 bases from V and 6 from J; bases not matched to a gene: 11. CDR3 DNA: TGTGCCAGCGGGAAGGGGACTAGCATCGTCGAGCAGTACTTC. It yields the protein CASGKGTSIVEQYF.

The rearrangement uses TRBV28 and TRBJ1-2; possible D gene TRBD1, 5 bases. Trimming left V 8 bases short and J 7 bases short, with 17 bases between. CDR3 size: 13 residues. Germline lookup yields CDR1 MDHEN and CDR2 SYDVKM. CDR3: CASWQRQWPGYTF. In DNA form, the CDR3 reads TGTGCCAGCTGGCAGCGACAGTGGCCTGGCTACACCTTC.

The chain has TRBV27 and TRBJ2-7; 8 nucleotides line up with TRBD2. The germline V gene has CDR1 MNHEY and CDR2 SMNVEV (reference sequence). CDR3 size: 15 residues. The ends lost 5 bases at V and 1 base at J; junction bases unmatched: 7. This CDR3 reads CASSPLGGGSYEQYF. In DNA form, the CDR3 reads TGTGCCAGCAGTCCCCTGGGCGGGGGGTCCTACGAGCAGTACTTC.

The chain combines TRBV23-1 with TRBJ2-5, with 13 bases that match TRBD2. TRBV23-1 is noted as an ORF with a role that remains uncertain. The CDR3 totals 18 residues. V lost 2 bases to trimming and J lost 3 bases; unmatched junction nucleotides: 9. CDR3 amino acids: CASSQTSGGTSGEETQYF. As DNA, the CDR3 is TGCGCCAGCAGTCAAACTAGTGGGGGGACTAGCGGGGAAGAGACCCAGTACTTC.

The chain uses TRBV7-2 and TRBJ2-2, with 14 bases matching TRBD2. Germline V gives CDR1 SGHTA, CDR2 FQGNSA. There are 19 residues in the CDR3. Germline trimming cut 1 base from V and 8 bases from J; bases unmatched to any gene: 12. The CDR3 nucleotides read TGTGCCAGCAGCTTAGACGTAGGGACTAGCGGGAGTGTGACTGGGGAGCTGTTTTTT. This gives the protein CASSLDVGTSGSVTGELFF. The entire variable domain, with the rest obtained from reference TRBV7-2 and TRBJ2-2, is as follows: GAGVSQSPSNKVTEKGKDVELRCDPISGHTALYWYRQSLGQGLEFLIYFQGNSAPDKSGLPSDRFSAERTGGSVSTLTIQRTQQEDSAVYLCASSLDVGTSGSVTGELFFGEGSRLTVL.

This chain connects TRBV24-1 to TRBJ2-3; 12 bases map to TRBD2. In germline, CDR1 is KGHDR, CDR2 SFDVKD. Germline trimming cut 4 bases from V and 0 bases from J; bases unmatched to any gene: 7. This CDR3 has 18 residues. CDR3 in amino acids: CATSDPSGGALSTDTQYF. The CDR3 DNA reads as TGTGCCACCAGTGACCCTAGCGGGGGGGCCTTGAGCACAGATACGCAGTATTTT.